One sample yielded the 6 T cell receptor beta chains listed below, sequenced in a study of shared clonotypes between healthy human individuals. The method was immunoSEQ multiplex PCR; TCRdb's version includes in-frame clones alone and lacks a portion of them. The sample holds roughly 2,500,000 clones, 90% to 95% seen once. Specimen: naive CD4+ T cells from PBMCs. Subset: CD45RA+ positively selected. All receptors derive from a man between 18 and 35 years old in good health. Some clones in this sample may be carry-over from other donors' samples.

This chain uses TRBV10-3 with TRBJ1-5; TRBD1 is a possible D gene (6 bases). The CDR3 extends over 14 amino acids. The V gene's germline CDR1 is ENHRY and CDR2 SYGVKD. V lost 4 bases and J lost 4, with 11 bases in between. The DNA for the CDR3 is TGTGCCATCAGTGCTTTGGACAGTAATCAGCCCCAGCATTTT. This translates into CAISALDSNQPQHF.

CDR3 amino acids: CASSQEPRNTEAFF. In nucleotides, the CDR3 is TGTGCCAGCAGCCAAGAACCCAGGAACACTGAAGCTTTCTTT. The chain has TRBV14 and TRBJ1-1; D unclear. V was shortened by 0 bases and J by 1 base, with 6 bases between the two germline ends. CDR1 and CDR2 from the germline V gene are SGHDN and FVKESK. The CDR3 has 14 residues. Variable domain in full (rest from reference TRBV14 and TRBJ1-1): EAGVTQFPSHSVIEKGQTVTLRCDPISGHDNLYWYRRVMGKEIKFLLHFVKESKQDESGMPNNRFLAERTGGTYSTLKVQPAELEDSGVYFCASSQEPRNTEAFFGQGTRLTVV.

Comments on this clone: This CDR3 is also generated by other DNA sequences in the sample. This sequence joins TRBV28 and TRBJ2-5; no clear D gene. The better agreement between TRBJ2-7 and the DNA end casts doubt on the J call. The germline CDR1 and CDR2 sequences are MDHEN and SYDVKM. This CDR3 is 12 amino acids long. The CDR3 loop reads CASSLVGYEQYF. CDR3 coding DNA: TGTGCCAGCAGTTTAGTCGGTTACGAGCAGTACTTC.

This clone has a single count. V usage is TRBV11-1 and J usage is TRBJ2-3; no definite D call. Per the germline V gene, CDR1 is SGHAT and CDR2 is FQDESV (reference sequence). This CDR3 spans 15 amino acids. Trimming removed 1 base from V and 0 bases from J, with 8 bases in between. As DNA, the CDR3 is TGTGCCAGCAGCTTAGTCGTCGAAAGCACAGATACGCAGTATTTT. It is translated as CASSLVVESTDTQYF.

This clone was counted a few times. V usage is TRBV6-5 and J usage is TRBJ2-1; D remains ambiguous. The germline gives CDR1 MNHEY, CDR2 SVGAGI. The CDR3 loop spans 15 amino acids. V was cut by 1 base and J by 2 bases, with 9 bases left in between. The CDR3 sequence: CASSYYSPAYNEQFF. The CDR3 region has the DNA TGTGCCAGCAGTTACTACTCCCCAGCCTACAATGAGCAGTTCTTC.

The sample holds one count of this clone. The V call is TRBV18, the J call TRBJ2-7; 8 nucleotides line up with TRBD1. This CDR3 has 14 amino acids. Germline V gene data show CDR1 as KGHSH and CDR2 as LQKENI. J lost 4 bases, V lost 2 bases, and 4 bases had no gene match. Here the CDR3 reads CASSPATGAYEQYF. In DNA, the CDR3 is TGTGCCAGCTCACCAGCGACAGGGGCTTACGAGCAGTACTTC.